Listed here are 31 T cell receptor beta chains from one sample, sequenced in a study of molecular identifiers for immune sequencing clone quantification. TCRdb ran MiXCR on the PCR reads and lists one entry per CDR3 protein. The sample comprises over 550,000 distinct CDR3 sequences, around 25% of which are singletons, and about 0.78% rests with the top ten. Source material: naive CD8+ T cells from blood, with Jurkat cell RNA spiked in. The subset here: FACS-sorted CD8+CD4-CCR7+CD45RA+ naive T cells. The source of these receptors is a human donor in good health. Some libraries in this study had Jurkat cell RNA spiked in.

The chain recombines TRBV28 with TRBJ2-5; D is tentatively TRBD1 or TRBD2 (5 bases each). Trimming stripped 4 bases from V and 3 bases from J, with 12 bases between. CDR1 is MDHEN, CDR2 SYDVKM, per germline. The CDR3 contains 14 residues. Written as DNA, the CDR3 is TGTGCCAGCAGTTCCCGGGGCTTTGAAGAGACCCAGTACTTC. Translation gives CASSSRGFEETQYF.

This clonotype was seen only a few times. The chain uses TRBV7-9 and TRBJ2-1, with D uncertain. The CDR3 covers 13 residues. The germline V gene has CDR1 SEHNR and CDR2 FQNEAQ (reference sequence). V was shortened by 5 bases and J by 12 bases, with 17 bases between the two germline ends. The CDR3 sequence: CASSPELRPLQFF. DNA for the CDR3: TGTGCCAGCAGCCCCGAATTGCGGCCCCTGCAGTTCTTC.

The chain has TRBV2 and TRBJ2-5; 7 bases are a match to TRBD1. J was trimmed by 3 bases and V by 1 base; bases with no gene match: 8. This CDR3 comprises 16 residues. In germline, CDR1 is SNHLY, CDR2 FYNNEI. The CDR3 sequence is CASSEVVGTEKETQYF. The CDR3 DNA is TGTGCCAGCAGTGAAGTTGTCGGGACAGAAAAAGAGACCCAGTACTTC.

The table lists this clonotype with a few counts. J is TRBJ1-1 and V is TRBV23-1; the D gene is possibly TRBD1 (6 bases). TRBV23-1 is classed as an ORF, of uncertain function. V lost 10 bases, J lost 0 bases, and 9 bases lay in between. This CDR3 is built from 12 residues. CDR3 in amino acids: CATDRMNTEAFF. The CDR3 DNA is TGCGCCACCGACAGGATGAACACTGAAGCTTTCTTT.

This clonotype was seen ten or more times. The gene calls are TRBV27 and TRBJ2-7; no firm D call. Trimming took off 2 bases at V and 6 bases at J, with 5 bases between the two ends. Germline V gives CDR1 MNHEY, CDR2 SMNVEV (reference sequence). The CDR3 loop spans 11 amino acids. The CDR3 spells CASSLSSEQYF. The DNA for the CDR3 is TGTGCCAGCAGTTTAAGTTCCGAGCAGTACTTC.

This clonotype was seen a handful of times. V usage is TRBV14 and J usage is TRBJ2-7; D is uncertain. Trimming left V 6 bases short and J 5 bases short, with 11 bases between. Germline values: CDR1 SGHDN, CDR2 FVKESK. This CDR3 spans 12 amino acids. CDR3 protein: CASSIALHEQYF. The CDR3 coding sequence is TGTGCCAGCAGTATAGCCCTTCACGAGCAGTACTTC.

This clonotype was counted a few times. The chain carries TRBV30 and TRBJ1-1; TRBD1 agrees at 8 bases. The CDR3 sequence is 14 residues long. J lost 5 bases, V lost 3 bases, and 8 bases had no gene match. Germline V gene sequence: CDR1 GTSNPN, CDR2 SVGIG (reference sequence). The CDR3, as DNA: TGTGCCTGGAGCTACGGACAGGGTAGTACTGAAGCTTTCTTT. This codes for CAWSYGQGSTEAFF.

In the case of this clonotype: A much larger clone lies one base from this, so it may be a read error. The V call is TRBV4-3, the J call TRBJ2-3; D unresolved. This CDR3 comprises 15 residues. Trimming cost V 4 bases and J 6 bases, with 17 bases left between them. In germline, CDR1 is LGHNA, CDR2 YSLEER. CDR3 protein: CASSPGPTESDTQYF. CDR3 bases: TGCGCCAGCAGCCCCGGACCGACGGAGTCGGATACGCAGTATTTT.

This clonotype was seen only a few times. J is TRBJ1-1 and V is TRBV21-1; the table assigns TRBD1, which was not confirmed against the DNA. TRBV21-1 is noted as a pseudogene. This CDR3 comprises 13 residues. The CDR3 sequence: CASTTGWGTEAFF. The CDR3 DNA sequence: TGTGCCAGCACCACAGGGTGGGGGACTGAAGCTTTCTTT.

Many counts were recorded for this clonotype. V gene TRBV7-9 combines with J gene TRBJ2-7; D uncertain. Germline V CDR1 and CDR2: SEHNR, FQNEAQ (reference sequence). The CDR3 is made up of 16 amino acids. V was trimmed by 4 bases and J by 2 bases, leaving 18 bases between them. The CDR3 loop reads CASSYPGSRITYEQYF. In DNA form, the CDR3 reads TGTGCCAGCAGCTACCCCGGATCACGGATTACCTACGAGCAGTACTTC.

This clonotype was seen more than once but under ten times. The V and J genes are TRBV4-3 and TRBJ2-3; the match to TRBD2 covers 12 bases. This CDR3 is built from 18 residues. The germline V gene has CDR1 LGHNA and CDR2 YSLEER. V was clipped by 0 bases and J by 6 bases; unmatched bases: 10. The CDR3 nucleotides read TGCGCCAGCAGCCAAGAAGGGGGACTAGCGGGCCCCCGGGATACGCAGTATTTT. Protein sequence: CASSQEGGLAGPRDTQYF.

There are a few counts of this clonotype. This chain connects TRBV12-3 or TRBV12-4 to TRBJ1-1; 7 nucleotides match TRBD1. The CDR3 sequence is 14 residues long. V shed 7 bases, J shed 4 bases, and the junction held 9 bases outside the gene matches. The CDR3 sequence is CASTETGPGTEAFF. The DNA for the CDR3 is TGTGCCAGCACGGAGACAGGGCCCGGCACTGAAGCTTTCTTT.

The V call is TRBV4-1, the J call TRBJ2-1; weak D call: TRBD2 (6 bases). The CDR3 contains 18 residues. Germline values: CDR1 MGHRA, CDR2 YSYEKL. Trimming removed 3 bases from V and 2 bases from J, with 20 bases in between. Written as DNA, the CDR3 is TGCGCCAGCAGCCAGCGGGACCACATCACAAGTACCTACAATGAGCAGTTCTTC. The encoded protein is CASSQRDHITSTYNEQFF.

In regard to this clonotype: One end of the junction does not line up with germline, which may come from a read error. The chain couples TRBV7-9 to TRBJ1-1, with TRBD1 matching 9 bases. There are 14 residues in the CDR3. Germline V gene lookup returns CDR1 SEHNR and CDR2 FQNEAQ (reference sequence). DNA for the CDR3: TGTGCGAGCAGCTTAGGGACAGGGCTCACTGAAGCTCTCTTT. Residues: CASSLGTGLTEALF.

This chain uses TRBV11-3 with TRBJ2-3; D remains ambiguous. V was trimmed by 5 bases and J by 5 bases, leaving 14 bases between them. The CDR3 has 14 amino acids. The V gene's germline CDR1 is SGHNT and CDR2 YENEEA. The CDR3 bases are TGTGCCAGCAGCCCACCCTATGGTGGAGATACGCAGTATTTT. It encodes CASSPPYGGDTQYF.

A few counts support this clonotype. The gene calls are TRBV30 and TRBJ2-3; TRBD1 or TRBD2 may be the D gene (5 bases each). Germline V gives CDR1 GTSNPN, CDR2 SVGIG (reference sequence). The CDR3 is made up of 16 amino acids. V lost 0 bases and J lost 2, with 15 bases in between. The CDR3 loop reads CAWSVLGVRNTDTQYF. CDR3 in DNA: TGTGCCTGGAGTGTACTGGGGGTTCGTAACACAGATACGCAGTATTTT.

This clonotype has a handful of counts. V gene TRBV7-2 combines with J gene TRBJ1-6; 9 bases fit TRBD1. The CDR3 totals 15 residues. After removal of 5 bases from V and 10 bases from J, the junction contained 9 bases not matched to a gene. Germline V gene sequence: CDR1 SGHTA, CDR2 FQGNSA. The CDR3 DNA reads TGTGCCAGCAGCCCGCGACAGGGGGTAGGATCACCCCTCCACTTT. Its translation: CASSPRQGVGSPLHF.

This clonotype was counted at least ten times. The J gene is TRBJ2-3, the V gene TRBV6-5, with a weak D call TRBD2 (6 bases). This CDR3 has 14 residues. Germline V gene lookup returns CDR1 MNHEY and CDR2 SVGAGI. V dropped 4 bases and J dropped 2 bases, with 10 bases sitting between them. CDR3 sequence (DNA): TGTGCCAGCAGTTCACTAGCTGCCACAGATACGCAGTATTTT. Translation: CASSSLAATDTQYF.

In this sample, this clonotype turned up a few times. V usage is TRBV9 and J usage is TRBJ2-7; no clear D gene. The length of the CDR3 is 13 residues. Per germline, CDR1 SGDLS and CDR2 YYNGEE. Trimming shortened V by 2 bases and J by 5 bases, and 11 bases separated the two germline ends. The DNA of the CDR3 is TGTGCCAGCAGCGTGGACGGGCTGCACGAGCAGTACTTC. This translates into CASSVDGLHEQYF.

A note on this clonotype: The CDR3 does not end in the conserved phenylalanine or tryptophan, so this is likely a read error. CDR3 DNA sequence: TGTGCCAGTAGTATAATAGGCAGCTACGAGCAGTACTAC. Amino acid sequence: CASSIIGSYEQYY. This chain links TRBV19 with TRBJ2-7; D remains unclear. The germline gives CDR1 LNHDA, CDR2 SQIVND (reference sequence). CDR3 size: 13 residues. Trimming removed 2 bases at V and 3 bases at J, with 8 bases between.

The chain joins TRBV7-9 to TRBJ2-7; D possibly corresponds to TRBD2 (6 bases). CDR1 SEHNR and CDR2 FQNEAQ come from the germline V gene (reference sequence). CDR3 length: 15 amino acids. The germline V and J ends were trimmed by 7 bases and 4 bases, with 20 bases remaining between them. Written as DNA, the CDR3 is TGTGCCAGCAACCCTCTTTCTAGCGTGTCGTACGAGCAGTACTTC. Amino acid sequence: CASNPLSSVSYEQYF.

This clonotype was recorded many times. The chain combines TRBV4-1 with TRBJ2-7; 10 bases map to TRBD1. V was pared by 2 bases and J by 2 bases, with 3 bases of the junction left unmatched. The CDR3 is 15 amino acids. Per germline, CDR1 MGHRA and CDR2 YSYEKL. CDR3 sequence (DNA): TGCGCCAGCAGCCAAAGGACAGGGGGGGCCTACGAGCAGTACTTC. It translates to CASSQRTGGAYEQYF.

This clonotype was observed at least ten times. The chain joins TRBV6-9 to TRBJ1-5; D possibly corresponds to TRBD1 (6 bases). CDR1 MNHGY and CDR2 SVAAGI come from the germline V gene. The CDR3 loop spans 17 amino acids. V dropped 5 bases and J dropped 7 bases, with 24 bases sitting between them. The CDR3 sequence: CASSAHREEGRGQPQHF. As DNA, the CDR3 is TGTGCCAGCAGTGCCCACAGGGAAGAGGGACGAGGACAGCCCCAGCATTTT.

The chain links TRBV9 to TRBJ2-1; D gene ambiguous. V gave up 0 bases and J gave up 1 base, with 8 bases separating them. Germline V gives CDR1 SGDLS, CDR2 YYNGEE. The CDR3 runs to 15 residues. The CDR3 here is CASSVEWSSYNEQFF. As DNA, the CDR3 is TGTGCCAGCAGCGTAGAGTGGTCTTCCTACAATGAGCAGTTCTTC.

This clonotype has only a few counts. A read error may account for a junction end that differs from germline. This chain joins TRBV20-1 and TRBJ1-1, with 9 nucleotides matching TRBD1. Germline loops: CDR1 DFQATT, CDR2 SNEGSKA (reference sequence). CDR3 length equals 15 residues. The CDR3 protein is CSASPDRGENAEAFF. In DNA form, the CDR3 reads TGCAGTGCTAGCCCCGACAGGGGGGAGAACGCTGAAGCTTTCTTT.

On this clonotype: A much larger clone lies a single base off, so this may be a read error. The rearrangement links TRBV5-3 to TRBJ2-5, with TRBD2 identical over 10 bases. TRBV5-3 is reported as an ORF; its role is uncertain. The CDR3 has 20 amino acids. The chain's CDR3 is CASRSLYTSGVTGYQEAQYF. The CDR3 DNA reads TGTGCCAGCCGATCTCTCTATACTAGCGGGGTAACGGGGTACCAAGAGGCCCAGTACTTC.

In this sample, this clonotype turned up a few times. V usage is TRBV2 and J usage is TRBJ1-4; tentative D call: TRBD1 (5 bases). The germline CDR1 and CDR2 sequences are SNHLY and FYNNEI. The CDR3 length is 16 residues. With 8 bases removed from V and 3 bases from J, the gap between germline ends came to 19 bases. The DNA for the CDR3 is TGTGCCAGCGAACCGGTACCGCGGGGGTCTAATGAAAAACTGTTTTTT. Translating gives CASEPVPRGSNEKLFF.

This clonotype was counted many times. This chain links TRBV27 with TRBJ2-3; 10 bases are a match to TRBD2. Germline V gives CDR1 MNHEY, CDR2 SMNVEV (reference sequence). There are 19 residues in the CDR3. V shed 1 base, J shed 4 bases, and the junction held 14 bases outside the gene matches. The CDR3 nucleotides are TGTGCCAGCAGTTTATACGGGAGCGGGAGGGCCATCTTTCCAGATACGCAGTATTTT. Its protein product is CASSLYGSGRAIFPDTQYF.

V and J are TRBV30 and TRBJ2-7; D gene uncertain. Trimming pared 1 base from V and 2 bases from J, leaving 18 bases between. From germline, CDR1 is GTSNPN and CDR2 SVGIG (reference sequence). This CDR3 comprises 16 residues. For the CDR3, the DNA is TGTGCCTGGAGTGACCTTCTGATTACAGATCCCTACGAGCAGTACTTC. Protein sequence: CAWSDLLITDPYEQYF.

On this clonotype: This may come from a read error, since a much larger clone is one base off. V usage is TRBV6-2 or TRBV6-3 and J usage is TRBJ2-5; D is unresolved. The V end was cut by 7 bases, the J end by 0 bases, with 9 bases between. Germline V gene data show CDR1 as MNHEY and CDR2 as SVGEGT. The CDR3 extends over 13 amino acids. The CDR3 region has the DNA TGTGCCAGCACCCGAAAGTACCAAGAGACCCAGTACTTC. Translated, it gives CASTRKYQETQYF.

This clonotype was seen a single time. This may come from a read error, since a much larger clone is one base off. The chain couples TRBV28 to TRBJ1-5; D is unclear. The CDR3 runs 13 residues. The germline CDR1 and CDR2 sequences are MDHEN and SYDVKM. CDR3 sequence: CASSSNADLVVSF. The CDR3 nucleotides read TGTGCCAGCAGTTCAAATGCGGACTTAGTAGTATCATTT.